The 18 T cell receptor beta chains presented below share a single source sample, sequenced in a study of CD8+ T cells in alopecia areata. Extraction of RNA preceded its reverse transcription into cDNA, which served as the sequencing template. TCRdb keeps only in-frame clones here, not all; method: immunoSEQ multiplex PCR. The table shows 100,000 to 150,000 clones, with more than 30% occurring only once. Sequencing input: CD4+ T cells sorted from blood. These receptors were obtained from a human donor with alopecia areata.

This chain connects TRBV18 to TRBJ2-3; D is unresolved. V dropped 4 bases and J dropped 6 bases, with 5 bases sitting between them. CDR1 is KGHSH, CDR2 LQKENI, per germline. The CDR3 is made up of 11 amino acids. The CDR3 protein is CASSLGDTQYF. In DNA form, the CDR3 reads TGTGCCAGCTCACTTGGGGATACGCAGTATTTT.

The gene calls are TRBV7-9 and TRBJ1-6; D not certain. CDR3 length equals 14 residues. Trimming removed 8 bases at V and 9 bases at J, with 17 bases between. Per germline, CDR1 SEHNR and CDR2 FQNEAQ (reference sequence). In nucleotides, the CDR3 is TGTGCCAGCGCGGGTATTGAGGGTACTTCACCCCTCCACTTT. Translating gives CASAGIEGTSPLHF.

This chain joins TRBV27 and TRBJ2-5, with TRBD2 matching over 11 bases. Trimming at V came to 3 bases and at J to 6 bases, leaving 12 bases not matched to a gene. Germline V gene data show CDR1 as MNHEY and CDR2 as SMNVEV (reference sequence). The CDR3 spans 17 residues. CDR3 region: CASSFLGLAGAPKTQYF. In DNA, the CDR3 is TGTGCCAGCAGTTTCCTAGGACTAGCGGGCGCCCCAAAGACCCAGTACTTC.

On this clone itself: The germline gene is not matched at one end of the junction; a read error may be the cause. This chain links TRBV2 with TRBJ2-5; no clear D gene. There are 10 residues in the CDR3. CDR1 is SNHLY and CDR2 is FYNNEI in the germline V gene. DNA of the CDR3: TGTGCCAGCAGGGAAGAGACCCAGTACTTC. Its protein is CASREETQYF.

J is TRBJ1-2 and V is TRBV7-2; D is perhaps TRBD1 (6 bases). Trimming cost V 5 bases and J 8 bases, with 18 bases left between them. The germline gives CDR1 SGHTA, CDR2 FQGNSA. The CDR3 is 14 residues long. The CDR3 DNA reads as TGTGCCAGCAGCCCTACGGTGGGGGCGGGCGGCTACACCTTC. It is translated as CASSPTVGAGGYTF.

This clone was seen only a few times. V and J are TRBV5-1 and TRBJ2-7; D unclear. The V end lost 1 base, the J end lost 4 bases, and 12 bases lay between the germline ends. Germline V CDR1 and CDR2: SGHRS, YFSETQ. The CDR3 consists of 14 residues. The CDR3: CASSLMVQNYEQYF. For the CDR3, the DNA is TGCGCCAGCAGCTTGATGGTCCAGAATTACGAGCAGTACTTC.

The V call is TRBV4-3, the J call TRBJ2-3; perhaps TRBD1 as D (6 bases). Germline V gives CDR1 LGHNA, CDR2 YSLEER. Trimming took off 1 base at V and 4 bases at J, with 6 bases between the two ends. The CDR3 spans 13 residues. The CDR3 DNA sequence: TGCGCCAGCAGCCAAGCAGGGGCAGATACGCAGTATTTT. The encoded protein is CASSQAGADTQYF.

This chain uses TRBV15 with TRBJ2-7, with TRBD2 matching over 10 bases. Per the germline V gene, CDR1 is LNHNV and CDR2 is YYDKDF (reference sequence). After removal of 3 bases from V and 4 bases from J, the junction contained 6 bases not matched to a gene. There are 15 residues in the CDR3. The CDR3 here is CATSRDLAGDYEQYF. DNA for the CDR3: TGTGCCACCAGCAGGGACCTAGCGGGAGATTACGAGCAGTACTTC. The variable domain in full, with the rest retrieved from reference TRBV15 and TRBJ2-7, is DAMVIQNPRYQVTQFGKPVTLSCSQTLNHNVMYWYQQKSSQAPKLLFHYYDKDFNNEADTPDNFQSRRPNTSFCFLDIRSPGLGDTAMYLCATSRDLAGDYEQYFGPGTRLTVT.

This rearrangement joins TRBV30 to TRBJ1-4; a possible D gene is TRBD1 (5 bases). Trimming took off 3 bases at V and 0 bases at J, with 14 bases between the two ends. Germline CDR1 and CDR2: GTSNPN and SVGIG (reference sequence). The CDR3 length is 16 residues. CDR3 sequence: CAWSYPGLATNEKLFF. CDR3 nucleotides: TGTGCCTGGAGCTACCCGGGACTTGCAACTAATGAAAAACTGTTTTTT. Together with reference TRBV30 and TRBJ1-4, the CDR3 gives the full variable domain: SQTIHQWPATLVQPVGSPLSLECTVEGTSNPNLYWYRQAAGRGLQLLFYSVGIGQISSEVPQNLSASRPQDRQFILSSKKLLLSDSGFYLCAWSYPGLATNEKLFFGSGTQLSVL.

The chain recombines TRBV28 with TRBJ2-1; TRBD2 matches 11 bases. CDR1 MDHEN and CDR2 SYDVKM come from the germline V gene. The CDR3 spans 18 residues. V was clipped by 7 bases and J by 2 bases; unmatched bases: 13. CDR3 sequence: CASKAGTSGPETYNEQFF. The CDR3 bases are TGTGCCAGCAAGGCCGGGACTAGCGGCCCGGAAACCTACAATGAGCAGTTCTTC.

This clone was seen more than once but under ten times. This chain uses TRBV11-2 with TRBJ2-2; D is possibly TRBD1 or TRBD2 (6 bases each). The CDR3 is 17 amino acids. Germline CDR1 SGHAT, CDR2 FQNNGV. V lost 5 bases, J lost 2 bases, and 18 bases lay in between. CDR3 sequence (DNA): TGTGCCAGCAGCCCACGGAGAGGGGGGCCCAACACCGGGGAGCTGTTTTTT. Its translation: CASSPRRGGPNTGELFF.

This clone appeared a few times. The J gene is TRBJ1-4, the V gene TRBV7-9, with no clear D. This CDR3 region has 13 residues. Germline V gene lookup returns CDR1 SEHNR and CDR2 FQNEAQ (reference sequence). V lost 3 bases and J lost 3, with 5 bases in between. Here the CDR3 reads CASSFGPNEKLFF. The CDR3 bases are TGTGCCAGCAGCTTCGGACCTAATGAAAAACTGTTTTTT.

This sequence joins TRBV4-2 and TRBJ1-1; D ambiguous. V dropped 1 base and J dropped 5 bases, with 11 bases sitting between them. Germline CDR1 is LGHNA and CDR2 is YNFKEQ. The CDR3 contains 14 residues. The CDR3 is CASSQGRPGTEAFF. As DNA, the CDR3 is TGTGCCAGCAGCCAAGGAAGACCAGGAACTGAAGCTTTCTTT.

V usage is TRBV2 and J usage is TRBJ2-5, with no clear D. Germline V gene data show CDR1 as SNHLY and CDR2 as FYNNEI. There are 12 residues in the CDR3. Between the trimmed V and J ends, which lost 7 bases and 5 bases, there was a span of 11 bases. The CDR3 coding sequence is TGTGCCAGCACCTTGTCCGGCGAGACCCAGTACTTC. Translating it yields CASTLSGETQYF. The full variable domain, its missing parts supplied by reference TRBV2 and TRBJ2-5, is EPEVTQTPSHQVTQMGQEVILRCVPISNHLYFYWYRQILGQKVEFLVSFYNNEISEKSEIFDDQFSVERPDGSNFTLKIRSTKLEDSAMYFCASTLSGETQYFGPGTRLLVL.

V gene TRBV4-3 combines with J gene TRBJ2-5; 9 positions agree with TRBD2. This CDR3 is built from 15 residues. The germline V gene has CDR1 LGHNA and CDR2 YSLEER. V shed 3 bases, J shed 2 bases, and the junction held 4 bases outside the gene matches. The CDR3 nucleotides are TGCGCCAGCAGCCAGACTAGCGGACAACAAGAGACCCAGTACTTC. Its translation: CASSQTSGQQETQYF.

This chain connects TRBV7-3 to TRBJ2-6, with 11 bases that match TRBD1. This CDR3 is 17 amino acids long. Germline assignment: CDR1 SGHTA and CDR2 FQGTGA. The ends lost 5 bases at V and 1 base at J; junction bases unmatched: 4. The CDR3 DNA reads TGTGCCAGCAGCCGACGGGACAGGGGGTCTGGGGCCAACGTCCTGACTTTC. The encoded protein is CASSRRDRGSGANVLTF.

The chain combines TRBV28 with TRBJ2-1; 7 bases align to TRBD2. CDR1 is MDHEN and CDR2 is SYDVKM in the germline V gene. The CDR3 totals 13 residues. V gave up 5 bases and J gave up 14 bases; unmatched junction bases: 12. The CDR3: CASSVRLAGREFF. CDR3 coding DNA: TGTGCCAGCAGTGTCAGACTAGCAGGGAGGGAGTTCTTC.

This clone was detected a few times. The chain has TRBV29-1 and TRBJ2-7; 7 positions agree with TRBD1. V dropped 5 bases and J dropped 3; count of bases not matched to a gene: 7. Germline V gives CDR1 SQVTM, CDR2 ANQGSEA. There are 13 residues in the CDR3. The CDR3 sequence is CSVSRDSLYEQYF. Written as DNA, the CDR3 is TGCAGCGTTTCAAGGGACAGTCTCTACGAGCAGTACTTC.